A selection of T cell receptor beta chains follows, all from one sample in a study of blood T cells in healthy people across ages. TCRdb itself ran the 5' RACE reads through MiXCR, one entry per CDR3 protein. This sample has around 1,000,000 distinct CDR3 sequences, with 20% to 25% found just once. These data were also filed under a second study, of T cells of mothers and their children.

Sequenced material: blood. The receptors shown here come from a girl aged 2-15 years in good health. CDR3s include the opening cysteine and the closing phenylalanine or tryptophan. Fields, in order: V gene, D gene, clone size, J gene, CDR3 protein, CDR3 DNA. D genes are given only for firm matches. The size of a clone is reported for some rows only, either as once, few or many, or as a class for expanded clones.

>TRBV7-9|.|few|TRBJ1-2
CASTLSSERGYTF
TGTGCCAGCACCTTAAGTTCCGAACGAGGCTACACCTTC
>TRBV7-9|TRBD1|.|TRBJ2-3
CASSQGQRARGDTQYF
TGTGCCAGCAGCCAGGGACAGCGCGCAAGGGGAGATACGCAGTATTTT
>TRBV5-5|.|few|TRBJ1-1
CASSLGVGFEAFF
TGTGCCAGCAGCTTGGGGGTCGGATTTGAAGCTTTCTTT
>TRBV3-1|.|.|TRBJ2-7
CASSHSGENYEQYF
TGTGCCAGCAGCCATTCAGGGGAAAACTACGAGCAGTACTTC
>TRBV11-1|.|.|TRBJ1-2
CASSSGLSDGYTF
TGTGCCAGCAGCTCGGGACTATCGGATGGCTACACCTTC
>TRBV29-1|.|.|TRBJ1-2
CSVVKTAGQGNYGYTF
TGCAGCGTTGTTAAGACGGCTGGCCAGGGCAACTATGGCTACACCTTC
>TRBV2|TRBD1|.|TRBJ2-1
CASSEGTGMREQFF
TGTGCCAGCAGTGAAGGGACAGGGATGCGGGAGCAGTTCTTC
>TRBV7-3|.|.|TRBJ1-1
CASSFIRRNTEAFF
TGTGCCAGCAGCTTCATTCGCCGGAACACTGAAGCTTTCTTT
>TRBV7-3|TRBD1|few|TRBJ2-1
CTSSSRDRGNEQFF
TGTACCAGCAGCTCCCGGGACAGGGGAAATGAGCAGTTCTTC
>TRBV28|.|.|TRBJ1-4
CASSGPRGFTNEKLFF
TGTGCCAGCAGTGGCCCCCGGGGGTTTACTAATGAAAAACTGTTTTTT
>TRBV2|.|few|TRBJ2-5
CASSDPRKFLESGQYF
TGTGCCAGCAGTGATCCTCGGAAGTTTCTAGAATCTGGGCAGTACTTC
>TRBV11-2|.|.|TRBJ2-5
CASSLGAYLQETQYF
TGTGCCAGCAGCTTAGGAGCCTATCTACAAGAGACCCAGTACTTC
>TRBV18|TRBD2|few|TRBJ2-5
CASSRTSGGAAQTQYF
TGTGCCAGCTCACGGACTAGCGGGGGGGCCGCGCAGACCCAGTACTTC
>TRBV25-1|TRBD1|few|TRBJ2-5
CASTKTQTGQETQYF
TGTGCCAGCACCAAAACACAGACAGGGCAAGAGACCCAGTACTTC
>TRBV5-4|.|once|TRBJ2-7
CASSSRGGGAQYF
TGTGCCAGCAGCTCGAGGGGAGGTGGGGCGCAGTACTTC
>TRBV4-2|.|.|TRBJ2-6
CASSQDPNVLTF
TGTGCCAGCAGCCAAGACCCCAACGTCCTGACTTTC
>TRBV11-2|.|.|TRBJ2-3
CASSQRNGLGKDTDTQYF
TGTGCCAGCAGCCAACGAAACGGTCTAGGGAAAGACACAGATACGCAGTATTTT
>TRBV5-6|.|.|TRBJ1-1
CASSLAEYENTEAFF
TGTGCCAGCAGCTTGGCCGAGTATGAGAACACTGAAGCTTTCTTT
>TRBV12-3/TRBV12-4|.|.|TRBJ2-7
CASSFMSDEQYF
TGTGCCAGCAGTTTTATGTCAGACGAGCAGTACTTC
>TRBV7-9|TRBD2|.|TRBJ2-2
CASSQKLAGEGTGELFF
TGTGCCAGCAGCCAAAAACTAGCGGGAGAAGGCACCGGGGAGCTGTTTTTT
>TRBV12-3/TRBV12-4|TRBD2|few|TRBJ2-1
CASSFLLSGSKYNEQFF
TGTGCCAGCAGTTTTTTATTGAGCGGGAGTAAGTACAATGAGCAGTTCTTC
>TRBV7-2|.|many|TRBJ2-1
CASSSGLAYNEQFF
TGTGCCAGCAGCTCCGGACTCGCCTACAATGAGCAGTTCTTC
>TRBV11-2|.|few|TRBJ2-7
CASSLADGYHSYEQYF
TGTGCCAGCAGCTTAGCTGATGGCTACCACTCCTACGAGCAGTACTTC
>TRBV12-3/TRBV12-4|.|few|TRBJ2-4
CASSAGGGHIQYF
TGTGCCAGCAGTGCAGGGGGAGGGCACATTCAGTACTTC